A selection of T cell receptor beta chains follows, all from one sample in a study of cytomegalovirus exposure and HLA in healthy donors. Assay: immunoSEQ multiplex PCR; the TCRdb copy retains only in-frame clones and omits some. The sample contains around 160,000 clones, around 78% of which appear only once. The sequenced material came from PBMCs. The source of these receptors is a man aged 35 to 55 in good health and CMV-seropositive. CDR3s include the opening cysteine and the closing phenylalanine or tryptophan. The order of the fields is J gene, V gene, clone size, D gene, CDR3 DNA, CDR3 protein. A D gene is named only where the DNA matches it firmly. Expanded clones get a size class; other rows say once, few or many, or leave the size out.

>TRBJ1-2|TRBV25-1|few|TRBD1
TGTGCCAGCAGTGAATATAGTAGGGACAGGGTGGGGGATGGCTACACCTTC
CASSEYSRDRVGDGYTF
>TRBJ2-3|TRBV7-2|-|-
TGTGCCAGCAGCTTTGATGAGGGCTTCGATACGCAGTATTTT
CASSFDEGFDTQYF
>TRBJ2-2|TRBV30|few|TRBD1
TGTGCCTGGAGCGGGGGACAGGGAACCGGGGAGCTGTTTTTT
CAWSGGQGTGELFF
>TRBJ2-7|TRBV6-6|-|TRBD2
TGTGCCAGCAGCTCTCCTAGCGGAAACTCCTACGAGCAGTACTTC
CASSSPSGNSYEQYF
>TRBJ2-7|TRBV14|-|-
TGTGCCAGCAGCCATGGGGACACCTACTCCTACGAGCAGTACTTC
CASSHGDTYSYEQYF
>TRBJ2-1|TRBV7-3|few|TRBD2
TGTTCCAGCAGCTTTAGCGGGATGGGGAATGAGCAGTTCTTC
CSSSFSGMGNEQFF
>TRBJ2-7|TRBV28|few|TRBD2
TGTGCCAGCACCCCCCACGGGACTAGCGGAACCTACGAGCAGTACTTC
CASTPHGTSGTYEQYF
>TRBJ2-2|TRBV7-8|-|-
TGTGCCAGCAGCTATCAGGGGTGGAACACCGGGGAGCTGTTTTTT
CASSYQGWNTGELFF
>TRBJ2-3|TRBV5-1|-|-
TGCGCCAGCAGCGTCCAGGGCCATGGGACAGATACGCAGTATTTT
CASSVQGHGTDTQYF
>TRBJ2-7|TRBV18|-|TRBD1
TGTGCCAGCTCATTAGGGACAGGGGATACCTACGAGCAGTACTTC
CASSLGTGDTYEQYF
>TRBJ2-7|TRBV7-6|-|TRBD1
TGTGCCAGCAGCCAGGACAGGGCCGCCGAGCAGTACTTC
CASSQDRAAEQYF
>TRBJ2-7|TRBV7-2|-|-
TGTGCCAGCAGCTTAGATTATGCGCAGGGTTTCGACGAGCAGTACTTC
CASSLDYAQGFDEQYF
>TRBJ1-3|TRBV7-3|-|-
TGTGCCAGCAGCTTGGTGGGACATGGAAACACCATATATTTT
CASSLVGHGNTIYF
>TRBJ2-5|TRBV29-1|-|TRBD2
TGCAGCATCGCTAGCGGGAGCATATGGGAGACCCAGTACTTC
CSIASGSIWETQYF
>TRBJ2-7|TRBV6-1|few|-
TGTGCCAGCAGCCAAGGGGGTTACGAGCAGTACTTC
CASSQGGYEQYF
>TRBJ1-5|TRBV6-5|-|TRBD1
TGTGCCAGCAGTACCGGGACAGTTAATCAGCCCCAGCATTTT
CASSTGTVNQPQHF
>TRBJ2-7|TRBV9|few|TRBD2
TGTGCCAGCAGCCCATGGACTAGCGGAACCCAGTGGTTC
CASSPWTSGTQWF
>TRBJ1-1|TRBV9|-|-
TGTGCCAGCAGCTTTTTAGAGGGCACTGAAGCTTTCTTT
CASSFLEGTEAFF
>TRBJ1-4|TRBV19|-|-
TGTGCCAGTAGGCGACCGGGAAACGGGGAAAAACTGTTTTTT
CASRRPGNGEKLFF
>TRBJ2-2|TRBV5-4|-|-
TGTGCCAGCAGCGCGACCAGGGTCACCGGGGAGCTGTTTTTT
CASSATRVTGELFF
>TRBJ2-5|TRBV11-2|-|TRBD1
TGTGCCAGCAGCAGAGACAGGGGGCACGAGACCCAGTACTTC
CASSRDRGHETQYF
>TRBJ2-3|TRBV7-3|-|-
TGTGCCAGCAGCTTAAATCCAGATGGTACAGATACGCAGTATTTT
CASSLNPDGTDTQYF
>TRBJ1-2|TRBV30|-|-
TGTGCCTGGAGTGTAGACAGCTACTATGGCTACACCTTC
CAWSVDSYYGYTF
>TRBJ2-7|TRBV7-2|-|-
TGTGCCAGCAGCTTGTACTCCTACGAGCAGTACTTC
CASSLYSYEQYF
>TRBJ1-5|TRBV19|few|-
TGTGCCAGTAGTCTCCTAGCAGGGGCAAGCAATCAGCCCCAGCATTTT
CASSLLAGASNQPQHF
>TRBJ1-1|TRBV28|many|TRBD1
TGTGCCAGCCGCGCTGGGGGGACAGCTTCGATGAACACTGAAGCTTTCTTT
CASRAGGTASMNTEAFF
>TRBJ1-2|TRBV2|-|-
TGTGCCAGCAGTGGGCAGGGGCGCCCCTATGGCTACACCTTC
CASSGQGRPYGYTF
>TRBJ2-1|TRBV29-1|-|-
TGCAGCGTCCCTGAGGGCTCCTACAATGAGCAGTTCTTC
CSVPEGSYNEQFF
>TRBJ1-2|TRBV20-1|-|-
TGCAGTGTTACACCCAACTATGGCTACACCTTC
CSVTPNYGYTF
>TRBJ1-2|TRBV27|-|-
TGTGCCAGCGGGAATGAGGGAGTCTATGGCTACACCTTC
CASGNEGVYGYTF
>TRBJ2-3|TRBV2|-|TRBD2
TGTGCCAGCAGGGGGGACTACACAGATACGCAGTATTTT
CASRGDYTDTQYF
>TRBJ1-1|TRBV10-3|-|-
TGTGCCACCCAAAAGACAGGGAACACTGAAGCTTTCTTT
CATQKTGNTEAFF
>TRBJ1-4|TRBV29-1|-|TRBD1
TGCAGCGCAGGGGGACAGGGAAATGAAAAACTGTTTTTT
CSAGGQGNEKLFF
>TRBJ2-3|TRBV5-1|few|TRBD2
TGCGCCAGCAGCAGCGGGACCGATACGCAGTATTTT
CASSSGTDTQYF
>TRBJ2-1|TRBV19|-|TRBD2
TGTGCCAGTAGTATGGGAGGGGAGAGGGTCAATGAGCAGTTCTTC
CASSMGGERVNEQFF
>TRBJ2-3|TRBV7-6|-|TRBD1
TGTGCCAGCAGCGGCCGGACAGGGGGTAGGGATACGCAGTATTTT
CASSGRTGGRDTQYF
>TRBJ1-1|TRBV5-1|-|TRBD1
TGCGCCAGCAGCTCACAGGGGGCGCAACGTTTGAACACTGAAGCTTTCTTT
CASSSQGAQRLNTEAFF
>TRBJ1-2|TRBV19|-|-
TGTGCCAGTAGTATAGTTACAGGGCGACCAACGAACTATGGCTACACCTTC
CASSIVTGRPTNYGYTF
>TRBJ2-7|TRBV7-2|-|TRBD1
TGTGCCAGCAGCTGGGACAGGGGCGAGCAGTACTTC
CASSWDRGEQYF
>TRBJ1-2|TRBV15|-|-
TGTGCCACCAGCAGAGATCGGGGGGCGGTCTATGGCTACACCTTC
CATSRDRGAVYGYTF
>TRBJ1-3|TRBV11-2|-|-
TGTGCCAGCAGCTTCCCCAATGGAAACACCATATATTTT
CASSFPNGNTIYF
>TRBJ2-7|TRBV28|-|TRBD1
TGTGCCAGCAGTCCGGGACAGACCTACGAGCAGTACTTC
CASSPGQTYEQYF
>TRBJ1-5|TRBV7-2|-|-
TGTGCCAGCAGCTCCCCGGGACACCTTACCAATCAGCCCCAGCATTTT
CASSSPGHLTNQPQHF
>TRBJ1-2|TRBV4-3|once|-
TGCGCCAGCAGCCAAGATCTGCGGTATGGCTACACCTTC
CASSQDLRYGYTF
>TRBJ1-5|TRBV19|-|-
TGTGCCAGTAGTATAGGGGGGCAAAATCAGCCCCAGCATTTT
CASSIGGQNQPQHF
>TRBJ1-3|TRBV7-2|-|TRBD1
TGTGCCAGCAGCTCCCAAAGGGGGCCTGGAAACACCATATATTTT
CASSSQRGPGNTIYF
>TRBJ2-7|TRBV5-1|-|TRBD1
TGCGCCAGCAGCTCATCAGGGGGATCCTACGAGCAGTACTTC
CASSSSGGSYEQYF
>TRBJ2-7|TRBV27|-|TRBD1
TGTGCCAGCAGTTTAAATCGGTTCCGGGACAGGGCCCGCGAGCAGTACTTC
CASSLNRFRDRAREQYF
>TRBJ1-2|TRBV2|-|TRBD1
TGTGCCAGCAGTGAATCCCCAGGGGGGAATATTAACTATGGCTACACCTTC
CASSESPGGNINYGYTF
>TRBJ2-3|TRBV6-1|-|TRBD1
TGTGCCAGCAGTGCAGGGGGGACAGGGATTTGGGATACGCAGTATTTT
CASSAGGTGIWDTQYF
>TRBJ2-1|TRBV27|-|-
TGTGCCAGCAGGGGTTATAGCGGACTCTACAATGAGCAGTTCTTC
CASRGYSGLYNEQFF
>TRBJ1-4|TRBV10-3|-|-
TGTGCCATCAGTGAGTCGATGGCAAAACTGTTTTTT
CAISESMAKLFF
>TRBJ2-5|TRBV9|once|TRBD2
TGTGCCAGCAGCGTAGCTCCTTTAGGCGGGAGAGATGGGACCCAGTACTTC
CASSVAPLGGRDGTQYF